The rows below give T cell receptor beta chains drawn from one sample of a study of blood T cell repertoires in COVID-19. Method: immunoSEQ multiplex PCR; TCRdb's copy keeps in-frame clones and lacks some. In the table there are some 110,000 clones, about 85% of which are singletons. Sample: peripheral blood. Every receptor here comes from a man aged 40-50 years with acute or convalescent COVID-19. Each CDR3 is given with its conserved first and last residue. A D gene is named only where the DNA matches it firmly. The size of a clone is reported for some rows only, either as once, few or many, or as a class for expanded clones.

clone_size: -; d_call: TRBD2; v_call: TRBV6-5; j_call: TRBJ2-3; cdr3_nt: TGTGCTTCCGAGCGGGAGAGATCCGATACGCAGTATTTT; cdr3_aa: CASERERSDTQYF
clone_size: -; d_call: -; v_call: TRBV2; j_call: TRBJ2-4; cdr3_nt: TGTGCCAGCAAGGGGGTTGGGGGCAAAAACATTCAGTACTTC; cdr3_aa: CASKGVGGKNIQYF
clone_size: -; d_call: -; v_call: TRBV12-1; j_call: TRBJ2-3; cdr3_nt: TGTGCCAGCAGCTCCTGTAGTGTATCGAGCGGGAGGGCGACAGATACGCAGTATTTT; cdr3_aa: CASSSCSVSSGRATDTQYF
clone_size: -; d_call: -; v_call: TRBV5-1; j_call: TRBJ2-4; cdr3_nt: TGCGCCAGCAGCCCGGACTTAAACATTCAGTACTTC; cdr3_aa: CASSPDLNIQYF
clone_size: -; d_call: TRBD2; v_call: TRBV7-3; j_call: TRBJ2-7; cdr3_nt: TGTGCCAGCAGCCAAATGGTACTAGCGGGGACCTACGAGCAGTACTTC; cdr3_aa: CASSQMVLAGTYEQYF
clone_size: few; d_call: -; v_call: TRBV18; j_call: TRBJ2-7; cdr3_nt: TGTGCCAGCTCAGCCCTCGGGGCGGGGTCCCCGGACGAGCAGTACTTC; cdr3_aa: CASSALGAGSPDEQYF
clone_size: -; d_call: TRBD1; v_call: TRBV5-8; j_call: TRBJ1-5; cdr3_nt: TGTGCCAGCAGCACTGGGACAGTTTATAGCAATCAGCCCCAGCATTTT; cdr3_aa: CASSTGTVYSNQPQHF
clone_size: -; d_call: TRBD1; v_call: TRBV7-9; j_call: TRBJ2-3; cdr3_nt: TGTGCCAGCAGCTTAGCAGGACAGGGCACAGATACGCAGTATTTT; cdr3_aa: CASSLAGQGTDTQYF
clone_size: -; d_call: TRBD1; v_call: TRBV2; j_call: TRBJ2-7; cdr3_nt: TGTGCCAGCAGTGAAGAGGCCAGGGGGCGGGAGCAGTACTTC; cdr3_aa: CASSEEARGREQYF
clone_size: -; d_call: TRBD1; v_call: TRBV9; j_call: TRBJ2-1; cdr3_nt: TGTGCCAGCAGCGGGGAGACAGGGGCGCTCTACAATGAGCAGTTCTTC; cdr3_aa: CASSGETGALYNEQFF
clone_size: -; d_call: -; v_call: TRBV15; j_call: TRBJ1-4; cdr3_nt: TGTGCCACCACCCCGGACAGATCAACTAATGAAAAACTGTTTTTT; cdr3_aa: CATTPDRSTNEKLFF
clone_size: -; d_call: TRBD2; v_call: TRBV11-2; j_call: TRBJ2-7; cdr3_nt: TGTGCCAGCAGCTACGGAGGTAGGAGCGGGAGGCTCCACGAGCAGTACTTC; cdr3_aa: CASSYGGRSGRLHEQYF
clone_size: -; d_call: -; v_call: TRBV29-1; j_call: TRBJ1-2; cdr3_nt: TGCAGCGTGGCGGCATACGGGGGCTACACCTTC; cdr3_aa: CSVAAYGGYTF
clone_size: -; d_call: TRBD1; v_call: TRBV29-1; j_call: TRBJ1-2; cdr3_nt: TGCAGCGTTAAGCGGGACAGGGGTTTCTTTGGCTACACCTTC; cdr3_aa: CSVKRDRGFFGYTF
clone_size: -; d_call: -; v_call: TRBV7-2; j_call: TRBJ1-3; cdr3_nt: TGTGCCAGCAGCTTAGTCGTCTCGGCTGGAAACACCATATATTTT; cdr3_aa: CASSLVVSAGNTIYF
clone_size: -; d_call: TRBD2; v_call: TRBV6-5; j_call: TRBJ2-3; cdr3_nt: TGTGCCAGCTGGGCAGGGCTAGCGGGAATAGATACGCAGTATTTT; cdr3_aa: CASWAGLAGIDTQYF
clone_size: -; d_call: -; v_call: TRBV11-3; j_call: TRBJ2-1; cdr3_nt: TGTGCCAGCAGCTCCCGGAAGGGAGGCTACAATGAGCAGTTCTTC; cdr3_aa: CASSSRKGGYNEQFF
clone_size: once; d_call: TRBD1; v_call: TRBV19; j_call: TRBJ2-5; cdr3_nt: TGTGCCAGTAGTGAGGTCCCCGGGCCAGGGGGCTTAGAGACCCAGTACTTC; cdr3_aa: CASSEVPGPGGLETQYF
clone_size: -; d_call: -; v_call: TRBV6-6; j_call: TRBJ2-1; cdr3_nt: TGTGCCAGCAGTCCCCCCAGACTGAGCAATGAGCAGTTCTTC; cdr3_aa: CASSPPRLSNEQFF
clone_size: -; d_call: -; v_call: TRBV29-1; j_call: TRBJ2-5; cdr3_nt: TGCAGCGTTGGCAGGGGAGATGTGACCCAGTACTTC; cdr3_aa: CSVGRGDVTQYF
clone_size: -; d_call: TRBD2; v_call: TRBV28; j_call: TRBJ2-2; cdr3_nt: TGTGCCAGCAGTTTCGACCACTTAGGGGAGGGCACCGGGGAGCTGTTTTTT; cdr3_aa: CASSFDHLGEGTGELFF
clone_size: -; d_call: -; v_call: TRBV30; j_call: TRBJ2-7; cdr3_nt: TGTGCCTGGGATAGACGAGGGTACGAGCAGTACTTC; cdr3_aa: CAWDRRGYEQYF
clone_size: -; d_call: TRBD2; v_call: TRBV6-6; j_call: TRBJ2-5; cdr3_nt: TGTGCCAGCAGGGGGGAGGGGGAGACCCAGTACTTC; cdr3_aa: CASRGEGETQYF
clone_size: once; d_call: TRBD1; v_call: TRBV15; j_call: TRBJ2-1; cdr3_nt: TGTGCCACCAGCAGAGGGTGGTATCAGGGACAGGGGGCCAATGAGCAGTTCTTC; cdr3_aa: CATSRGWYQGQGANEQFF
clone_size: -; d_call: -; v_call: TRBV5-5; j_call: TRBJ1-4; cdr3_nt: TGTGCCAGCAGACCGGGAGCTAATGAAAAACTGTTTTTT; cdr3_aa: CASRPGANEKLFF
clone_size: -; d_call: TRBD2; v_call: TRBV7-3; j_call: TRBJ2-1; cdr3_nt: TGTGCCAGCAGCAACCAACTAGCGGCTTACAATGAGCAGTTCTTC; cdr3_aa: CASSNQLAAYNEQFF
clone_size: -; d_call: -; v_call: TRBV29-1; j_call: TRBJ1-1; cdr3_nt: TGCAGCGTGGTAGGGGGGGTCACTGAAGCTTTCTTT; cdr3_aa: CSVVGGVTEAFF